This entry lists 5 T cell receptor beta chains sequenced from one sample in a study of blood T cell repertoires in COVID-19. The assay was immunoSEQ multiplex PCR, and TCRdb's table has in-frame clones only and misses some. The sample lists approximately 150,000 clones, more than 85% seen once, with roughly 1.9% in the top ten. The sequencing sample was made of peripheral blood. The receptors stem from a woman between 55 and 75 years old with COVID-19, enrolled during active disease.

The chain has TRBV13 and TRBJ2-7; D uncertain. The germline gives CDR1 PRHDT, CDR2 FYEKMQ (reference sequence). V lost 6 bases and J 4 bases, leaving 10 bases between the germline ends. The CDR3 length is 12 residues. This chain's CDR3 is CASSFFQYEQYF. In nucleotides, the CDR3 is TGTGCCAGCAGTTTTTTTCAGTACGAGCAGTACTTC.

V and J are TRBV7-9 and TRBJ1-5, with D unresolved. V shed 5 bases and J shed 2 bases, with 13 bases lying between them. Looked up from germline, CDR1 is SEHNR and CDR2 is FQNEAQ (reference sequence). The length of the CDR3 is 15 residues. The CDR3 DNA sequence: TGTGCCAGCAGCCCCCAAGGCCAGGGCAATCAGCCCCAGCATTTT. Amino acid sequence: CASSPQGQGNQPQHF.

The chain links TRBV10-3 to TRBJ1-2, with 8 bases that match TRBD1. V trimming: 3 bases; J trimming: 5 bases; junction bases outside the gene matches: 8. Germline V gene data show CDR1 as ENHRY and CDR2 as SYGVKD. The CDR3 extends over 15 amino acids. The CDR3 nucleotides read TGTGCCATCAGTGATGCCCAGGGGGCGAGGTATGGCTACACCTTC. It codes for CAISDAQGARYGYTF.

This chain joins TRBV19 and TRBJ2-4; 7 nucleotides match TRBD2. Germline CDR1 and CDR2: LNHDA and SQIVND (reference sequence). The CDR3 length is 16 residues. The V gene end was trimmed by 3 bases and the J gene end by 3 bases; junction bases not matched to a gene: 8. The CDR3 spells CASSISTSIDKNIQYF. The CDR3, as DNA: TGTGCCAGTAGTATCTCGACTAGCATTGACAAAAACATTCAGTACTTC.

Remarks on this clone: This CDR3 is also generated by other DNA sequences in the sample. The chain combines TRBV19 with TRBJ1-1; no definite D call. Germline V CDR1 and CDR2: LNHDA, SQIVND (reference sequence). The V and J ends lost 4 bases and 1 base respectively, with 7 bases between them. This CDR3 contains 13 residues. CDR3 DNA: TGTGCCAGTAGTAATACAGAGAACACTGAAGCTTTCTTT. Translating gives CASSNTENTEAFF.